The 3 T cell receptor beta chains presented below share a single source sample, sequenced in a study of T cell responses to AZD1222 COVID-19 vaccine. Profiled with immunoSEQ multiplex PCR; TCRdb holds only in-frame clones, not every one. Among roughly 150,000 clones, about nine tenths were seen once, and the ten largest hold around 5.2%. The source was peripheral blood, collected on day 0 of AZD1222 vaccination. Receptor source: an adult in good health.

The CDR3 loop reads CASSFRDFGNTIYF. The CDR3 DNA reads as TGTGCCAGCAGTTTTAGGGATTTCGGAAACACCATATATTTT. The J gene is TRBJ1-3, the V gene TRBV28; D remains ambiguous. CDR3 length equals 14 residues. Germline V gene lookup returns CDR1 MDHEN and CDR2 SYDVKM. V lost 3 bases and J 4 bases, leaving 10 bases between the germline ends.

The chain couples TRBV6-5 to TRBJ2-3, with D uncertain. The V gene's germline CDR1 is MNHEY and CDR2 SVGAGI. The CDR3 consists of 12 residues. Trimming took 10 bases from V and 8 from J, leaving 16 bases between them. CDR3 nucleotide sequence: TGTGCCAACACCCACCTGGAAGGTACGCAGTATTTT. It translates to CANTHLEGTQYF.

The count of this clone is one. This chain connects TRBV27 to TRBJ2-1, with 8 bases fitting TRBD1. Unmatched junction bases numbered 7, after V lost 5 bases and J lost 7 bases. Per germline, CDR1 MNHEY and CDR2 SMNVEV (reference sequence). This CDR3 has 14 amino acids. The DNA of the CDR3 is TGTGCCAGCAGTGGATTGACAGGGGCTAATGAGCAGTTCTTC. Translated, it gives CASSGLTGANEQFF.